This T cell receptor (beta chain) stems from a study of blood T cell repertoires in COVID-19. Assay used: immunoSEQ multiplex PCR; TCRdb lists only in-frame clones, some missing. The table lists 230,000 or so clones, roughly 85% of them singletons, with under 8% in the top ten. Trimming pared 0 bases from V and 0 bases from J, leaving 8 bases between. CDR3 size: 16 residues. In germline, CDR1 is MGHRA, CDR2 YSYEKL. Sequencing was performed on PBMCs or T cells enriched from blood (not recorded which). V usage is TRBV4-1 and J usage is TRBJ2-2; D is undetermined. The sequence was obtained from a woman between 45 and 65 years old who had been exposed to COVID-19. The CDR3 protein is CASSQERNPNTGELFF. For the CDR3, the DNA is TGCGCCAGCAGCCAAGAGCGTAACCCGAACACCGGGGAGCTGTTTTTT.